These T cell receptor beta chains were read from a single sample in a study of CD8 T cells in ankylosing spondylitis. TCRdb re-called the 5' RACE reads with MiXCR, one entry per CDR3 protein. The data show 650,000 to 800,000 distinct CDR3 sequences, around 17% seen once. The specimen sequenced was blood, either unsorted or a sorted T cell fraction (not recorded which). Receptors were obtained from a male donor with ankylosing spondylitis. CDR3s include the opening cysteine and the closing phenylalanine or tryptophan. A D gene is named only where the DNA matches it firmly. Not every row has a clone size; where given, it reads once, few, many or a size class.

j_call	v_call	clone_size	d_call	cdr3_nt	cdr3_aa
TRBJ2-7	TRBV4-2	.	TRBD2	TGTGCCAGCAGCCCTAACCCTAGCGGGAGGGTAAGGGTCGAGCAGTACTTC	CASSPNPSGRVRVEQYF
TRBJ1-4	TRBV12-3/TRBV12-4	few	.	TGTGCCAGCAGTCCCATGGATGAAAAACTGTTTTTT	CASSPMDEKLFF
TRBJ2-3	TRBV6-2/TRBV6-3	few	.	TGTGCCAGCACTGACTCGCATGATACGCAGTATTTT	CASTDSHDTQYF
TRBJ1-2	TRBV7-9	.	TRBD1	TGTGCCAGCAGCGCGGGAAGACAGGGTCGATATGGCTACACCTTC	CASSAGRQGRYGYTF
TRBJ2-1	TRBV2	few	TRBD2	TGTGCCAGCCAACTGGGATTGGCGGGAGGACACAATGAGCAGTTCTTC	CASQLGLAGGHNEQFF
TRBJ2-3	TRBV18	few	TRBD2	TGTGCCAGCTCACCACAAAAACTAGCGGGAACAGATACGCAGTATTTT	CASSPQKLAGTDTQYF
TRBJ1-2	TRBV29-1	.	.	TGCAGCGTTGTGGGGGATGGCTATTATGGCTACACCTTC	CSVVGDGYYGYTF
TRBJ2-3	TRBV7-2	few	.	TGTGCCAGCAGCTTACCATCTGCACCCTACACAGATACGCAGTATTTT	CASSLPSAPYTDTQYF
TRBJ2-1	TRBV20-1	once	TRBD2	TGCAGTCCTGCCGGGACTAGCGGGCGTAATGAGCAGTTCTTC	CSPAGTSGRNEQFF
TRBJ2-7	TRBV7-8	few	.	TGTGCCAGCAGCTTAGCGGGTGGGGGGATCCCTACATACGAGCAGTACTTC	CASSLAGGGIPTYEQYF
TRBJ2-5	TRBV3-1	.	.	TGTGCCAGCAGCCAAGGGCTGGCAATAGAGACCCAGTACTTC	CASSQGLAIETQYF
TRBJ2-7	TRBV20-1	.	TRBD1	TGCAGTGCTAGAGTGGCAGGGGGAAGCTACGAGCAGTACTTC	CSARVAGGSYEQYF
TRBJ1-4	TRBV24-1	few	.	TGTGCCACCATGGGGGACGGAGGAATCGGGGCTAATGAAAAACTGTTTTTT	CATMGDGGIGANEKLFF
TRBJ2-1	TRBV20-1	few	TRBD2	TGCAGTGCTCGGACTAGCGGGAGGTCCTACAATGAGCAGTTCTTC	CSARTSGRSYNEQFF
TRBJ2-7	TRBV28	once	TRBD2	TGTGCCAGCATCAGCGGGGGGGCCGGAGGGGAGCAGTACTTC	CASISGGAGGEQYF
TRBJ2-2	TRBV20-1	few	.	TGCAGTCCCGGGACCAATCGGTTCGAGCTGTTTTTT	CSPGTNRFELFF
TRBJ2-7	TRBV12-3/TRBV12-4	few	TRBD1	TGTGCCAGCAGTTTTATTCCAGGGGGAAGCGAGCAGTACTTC	CASSFIPGGSEQYF
TRBJ2-2	TRBV12-3/TRBV12-4	few	.	TGTGCCAGCAGTTTTAGGGGGGTTGACACCGGGGAGCTGTTTTTT	CASSFRGVDTGELFF
TRBJ2-5	TRBV5-1	few	TRBD1	TGCGCCAGCAGCTCGGGACAGTCCTACCAAGAGACCCAGTACTTC	CASSSGQSYQETQYF
TRBJ1-1	TRBV5-1	.	TRBD1	TGCGCCAGCGGCCTGCAGGGACAGGGTAGTGGGGGGAACACTGAAGCTTTCTTT	CASGLQGQGSGGNTEAFF
TRBJ1-5	TRBV12-3/TRBV12-4	.	.	TGTGCCAGCAGTTTGATAACAAGCAATCAGCCCCAGCATTTT	CASSLITSNQPQHF
TRBJ2-7	TRBV4-1	few	.	TGCGCCAGCAGCCAAGGACCGGGAACACTCCCCTACGAGCAGTACTTC	CASSQGPGTLPYEQYF
TRBJ1-2	TRBV11-2	.	TRBD1	TGTGCCAGCAGCCAGGGGGGTACAGGGGCTGGCTATGGCTACACCTTC	CASSQGGTGAGYGYTF
TRBJ2-1	TRBV27	few	TRBD2	TGTGCCAGCAGTTTATCGTTCGCGGGAGGATACAATGAGCAGTTCTTC	CASSLSFAGGYNEQFF
TRBJ1-2	TRBV18	.	TRBD1	TGTGCCAGCTCAGAATCCGGACAGGCAAGCCCAGGGGGCTACACCTTC	CASSESGQASPGGYTF
TRBJ1-1	TRBV5-1	.	.	TGCGCCAGCAGCTCCAACCCATTGAACACTGAAGCTTTCTTT	CASSSNPLNTEAFF
TRBJ2-1	TRBV12-3/TRBV12-4	.	.	TGTGCCAGCAAGCCAACTAGGGTGCTTTACAATGAGCAGTTCTTC	CASKPTRVLYNEQFF
TRBJ2-6	TRBV18	few	.	TGTGCCAGCTCACCCGACAGGTCCACTGGGGCCAACGTCCTGACTTTC	CASSPDRSTGANVLTF
TRBJ1-5	TRBV20-1	.	TRBD1	TGCAGTGCTAGAGAAGGGACAGGGTACTTTTGGCCCCAGCATTTT	CSAREGTGYFWPQHF
TRBJ2-1	TRBV20-1	.	TRBD2	TGCAGTGCAAGGGAGGGCTGGTCCTACAATGAGCAGTTCTTC	CSAREGWSYNEQFF
TRBJ2-7	TRBV28	.	.	TGTGCCAGCAGACAGGCGACCTACGAGCAGTACTTC	CASRQATYEQYF
TRBJ1-2	TRBV20-1	.	TRBD1	TGCAGTGCTAGAGACAGGGGGAAGAACTATGGCTACACCTTC	CSARDRGKNYGYTF
TRBJ1-1	TRBV6-1	.	.	TGTGCCAGCAGTAATACCCCCTGGGCCGCCGGGCCTCAAGCTTTCTTT	CASSNTPWAAGPQAFF
TRBJ2-3	TRBV4-1	few	.	TGCGCCAGCAGCCAAGGACCTCGTGGAGGGCCGGCAGATACGCAGTATTTT	CASSQGPRGGPADTQYF
TRBJ2-7	TRBV12-3/TRBV12-4	.	.	TGTGCCAGCAGTGTCACAGGCCCGGGCAGCTCTGAGCAGTACTTC	CASSVTGPGSSEQYF
TRBJ2-3	TRBV24-1	once	.	TGTGCCACCAGTGATACGGCTGGGGGGGGCCCCACAGATACGCAGTATTTT	CATSDTAGGGPTDTQYF
TRBJ1-1	TRBV2	.	TRBD1	TGTGCCAGCAGTGAACTCCTTCCTACAGGGGATGCGGACATCACTGAAGCTTTCTTT	CASSELLPTGDADITEAFF
TRBJ2-3	TRBV7-2	.	TRBD2	TGTGCCAGCAGCTTAGCGGCAGATTTGCGAGCGGGGAATACGCAGTATTTT	CASSLAADLRAGNTQYF
TRBJ2-3	TRBV11-2	few	.	TGTGCCAGCAGTAGGAGGGCAGATACGCAGTATTTT	CASSRRADTQYF
TRBJ1-6	TRBV21-1	.	.	TGTGCCAGCAGCAAAGCCTGGGGGCACCATAATTCACCCCTCCACTTT	CASSKAWGHHNSPLHF
TRBJ2-1	TRBV20-1	.	TRBD2	TGCAGTGCTAGGGTGATGGGGGGTAGCGGGGAAAAAAACAATGAGCAGTTCTTC	CSARVMGGSGEKNNEQFF
TRBJ1-5	TRBV20-1	few	.	TGCAGTGCTATCAGCGGGGACGTAAAGCAGCCCCAGCATTTT	CSAISGDVKQPQHF
TRBJ2-7	TRBV20-1	.	TRBD1	TGCAGTGCTCCCCGGGACAGGGGGCGCGAGCAGTACTTC	CSAPRDRGREQYF
TRBJ2-7	TRBV12-5	few	.	TGTGCTAGTGGTTTCGAGAGCCACTACGAGCAGTACTTC	CASGFESHYEQYF
TRBJ2-1	TRBV20-1	few	TRBD2	TGCAGTGCTAGGATTAGCGGGACCTCCTACAATGAGCAGTTCTTC	CSARISGTSYNEQFF
TRBJ2-1	TRBV11-1	.	TRBD2	TGTGCCAGCAGCGGACCGGGACTAGCGGATTACCGCTCCTACAATGAGCAGTTCTTC	CASSGPGLADYRSYNEQFF
TRBJ1-1	TRBV11-2	.	TRBD1	TGTGCCAGCAGCTACCGGGACAGGGGGTACACTGAAGCTTTCTTT	CASSYRDRGYTEAFF
TRBJ1-1	TRBV20-1	few	.	TGCAGTGCTAGAGATAGACCCACCCTTCTTATGAACACTGAAGCTTTCTTT	CSARDRPTLLMNTEAFF
TRBJ1-1	TRBV5-1	few	.	TGCGCCAGCAGCGATAGGTTGAACACTGAAGTTTTCTTT	CASSDRLNTEVFF
TRBJ1-2	TRBV14	few	.	TGTGCCAGCAGCCCCCTGACAGCTAACTATGGCTACACCTTC	CASSPLTANYGYTF
TRBJ2-1	TRBV4-1	few	.	TGCGCCAGCAGCCAATCGACGGATAGCTCCTACAATGAGCAGTTCTTC	CASSQSTDSSYNEQFF
TRBJ2-1	TRBV29-1	many	TRBD1	TGCAGCGTTCGACAGGGAGCCTACAATGAGCAGTTCTTC	CSVRQGAYNEQFF
TRBJ2-3	TRBV5-1	few	.	TGCGCCAGCAGCCAGAGCGTCGGCGGCGCAGATACGCAGTATTTT	CASSQSVGGADTQYF
TRBJ1-2	TRBV10-3	few	.	TGTGCCATCACCAGAGGGGCAGAAGCTAACTATGGCTACACCTTC	CAITRGAEANYGYTF
TRBJ1-1	TRBV6-5	.	.	TGTGCCAGCAGTTACTCGGGGGTGGCTTTCTTT	CASSYSGVAFF